This T cell receptor beta chain stems from a study of T cells in Graves' hyperthyroidism and ophthalmopathy (dated by TCRdb to between 2017 and 2020). General notes on the study: Peripheral blood was sampled at the time of initial diagnosis, prior to any treatment. To identify TCR V-J signatures that set the groups apart, the researchers used a discovery cohort of 90 to 100 patients, made up of 40 to 45 with Graves' ophthalmopathy and about 55 with stable Graves' hyperthyroidism. For training and testing, the 80 to 100 patients in the discovery cohort were randomly divided in a 7:3 ratio. Whether ophthalmopathy could be predicted prospectively was tested in an independent validation cohort made up of approximately 19 hyperthyroidism patients plus 17 patients who later progressed to ophthalmopathy. After blood sampling, hyperthyroidism patients were treated with methimazole at a starting dose of 30 mg daily, and ophthalmopathy patients were treated with high-dose intravenous methylprednisolone. The study also compared thyroid tissue and blood T-cell repertoires from about 6 Graves' hyperthyroidism patients. TCR Vbeta CDR3 sequencing of fewer than 150 peripheral blood samples (around 45 ophthalmopathy, 70 to 85 hyperthyroidism and roughly 17 progressor patients) is reported in the paper. Broader findings and caveats from the paper: Ophthalmopathy was separated from stable hyperthyroidism by a 13 V-J signature model, with over 85% sensitivity and just over 81% specificity obtained in cross-validation and 80%/75% obtained in testing. No statistical method was used to fix the sample size in advance, and group allocation was not hidden from the investigators. In validation, the model predicted progression to ophthalmopathy with roughly 70% sensitivity and approximately 72% specificity, a median of around six months before onset. Blood samples also contained most of the expanded thyroid clonotypes (frequency above 0.001), which suggests that blood repertoires may reflect thyroid immune responses.

This clonotype appeared a few times. The antigen it binds to is not known. The record has no base qualities; no much larger clone is one base away. From the germline V gene (reference sequence), CDR1 is SEHNR and CDR2 is FQNEAQ. The trim is 5 bases for V and 3 bases for J, with a gap of 18 bases between the germline ends. Its CDR3 holds 16 amino acids, cysteine through phenylalanine. Only the CDR3 DNA is retained, 48 bases long and in frame from the first base. Ophthalmopathy patients had moderately to severely active disease, Clinical Activity Score of at least 3, NOSPECS grade of at least 4, and duration under 3 months. The study excluded patients with uncontrolled infections, other autoimmune diseases, pregnancy or lactation. Diagnoses were based on clinical symptoms, serum thyroxine and TRAb, thyroid ultrasound and orbital computed tomography. Ficoll-Paque density gradient centrifugation was used to isolate PBMCs from 10 ml of fresh peripheral blood. Total RNA was extracted with Trizol reagent, and quality was checked on an Agilent 2100 Bioanalyzer.

TCR beta CDR3 regions were amplified from RNA transcripts. For the first round of RT-PCR on the TCR CDR3, the HTBI primer set was used together with the Qiagen OneStep RT-PCR kit. A second multiplex PCR round built the libraries, followed by size selection and purification. Sequencing of the libraries was done on an Illumina HiSeq2000 using paired-end 100 bp reads. The paper's processing steps were these. SOAPnuke was used to process the raw data, with reads discarded if the reads contained adapters or uncalled bases, had a mean Phred below 15, or lacked an exact constant-primer or identifier match. High-quality paired reads were merged using COPE v1.2.5, and each unique nucleotide sequence was defined as a clonotype. MiTCR v1.1 was used to align the clonotypes against IMGT TRBV, TRBD and TRBJ reference segments. Only V-J combinations with frequency above 0.0001, covering 99% to 99.2% of repertoires, were analysed. The TCS score was defined as F50 (clonal expansion) divided by E x V (chaos), with BLOSUM62-based TCRdist calculated between CDR3 peptides within each V-J. Welch's t-statistics and random forest reduced 500 to 650 V-J features to 13, which were used in a naive Bayes classifier (R e1071). TCRdb ran its own pipeline on the public reads, namely fastp trimming at Q25 and MiXCR clone calling, and kept in-frame beta chains. Every distinct CDR3 protein forms one entry, paired with its most common genes and DNA. In this record, the V and J calls reflect TCRdb's handling and not the investigators' own analysis. The sample table holds some 370,000 distinct CDR3 sequences, of which more than 12% were seen once. The ten largest make up approximately 29% of the sample.

The sequencing input was blood. This clonotype originated in a man between 50 and 59 years old with Graves' ophthalmopathy. The chain uses TRBV7-9 and TRBJ2-3; perhaps TRBD2 is the D gene, with 6 bases matching. The nucleotide sequence reads as follows: TGTGCCAGCAGCCGATATATTGGGACTTTTACAGATACGCAGTATTTT. Its protein reads: CASSRYIGTFTDTQYF.